The 2 T cell receptor beta chains in this list originate from one sample, sequenced in a study of human T cells and chemical hapten exposure. From the RACE reads, TCRdb called clonotypes with MiXCR, one entry per CDR3 protein. The sample shows over 300,000 distinct CDR3 sequences, roughly 5.3% of them seen only once. Time point described: pre-sensitization, week 0. Sample treatment: therapeutic diphenylcyclopropenone sensitization with weekly scalp DPC. Material: whole blood, obtained in connection with sensitization to the hapten diphenylcyclopropenone (DPC). These receptors were obtained from a woman in her fifties or sixties with alopecia areata. Some clones in this sample may be carry-over from other donors' samples.

This clonotype was seen ten or more times. The chain employs TRBV4-2 and TRBJ2-3, with TRBD2 matching over 9 bases. The CDR3 is 15 residues long. Germline CDR1 is LGHNA and CDR2 is YNFKEQ. After removal of 5 bases from V and 3 bases from J, the junction contained 6 bases not matched to a gene. The CDR3 protein is CASSTLAGATDTQYF. CDR3 nucleotide sequence: TGTGCCAGCAGCACGTTAGCGGGAGCAACAGATACGCAGTATTTT.

This clonotype was detected ten times or more. This chain links TRBV29-1 with TRBJ2-5; no clear D. The CDR3 runs 12 residues. V was cut by 7 bases and J by 3 bases, with 12 bases left in between. The germline V gene has CDR1 SQVTM and CDR2 ANQGSEA. CDR3 sequence reads: CSAQSGEETQYF. The DNA of the CDR3 is TGCAGCGCCCAGTCTGGGGAAGAGACCCAGTACTTC.